This entry concerns a single T cell receptor (beta chain). V was clipped by 4 bases and J by 2 bases, with 12 bases between them. Germline lookup yields CDR1 SGHRS and CDR2 YFSETQ. This CDR3 region has 15 residues. These data originate in a study of OX40 agonist ivuxolimab in advanced cancers. Study summary: With ivuxolimab, an agonistic anti-OX40 (CD134) antibody, patients were treated. A male proportion of over 70% was recorded, with mean age roughly 62 years and range roughly 20 to 85.

The assay was immunoSEQ multiplex PCR, and TCRdb's table has in-frame clones only and misses some. The sample lists around 95,000 clones, approximately 93% seen once, with 0.26% in the top ten. Patients with autoimmune history or systemic immunosuppression were excluded. This specimen was CD4+ or CD8+ T cells sorted from blood, taken in a trial of the OX40 agonist ivuxolimab. The chain links TRBV5-1 to TRBJ2-2, with D perhaps matching TRBD1 (5 bases). The receptor was isolated from an adult with an advanced solid tumor such as melanoma, head and neck, liver or kidney cancer. As DNA, the CDR3 is TGCGCCAGCAGCCCTAATCAGGGAAACACCGGGGAGCTGTTTTTT. Protein product: CASSPNQGNTGELFF.